A selection of T cell receptor beta chains follows, all from one sample in a study of blood T cells in healthy people across ages. Each CDR3 protein is one row after TCRdb ran MiXCR on the 5' RACE reads. Among around 800,000 distinct CDR3 sequences listed, approximately 59% were seen once. The sample consisted of blood. The receptors come from a man younger than 40 in good health. Both conserved end residues are part of each CDR3. Each record gives: D gene, V gene, J gene, clone size, CDR3 DNA, CDR3 protein. D genes are given only for firm matches. Clone size is stated in some rows and not others, as once, few, many or a class when expanded.

d_call: TRBD1
v_call: TRBV4-2
j_call: TRBJ1-5
clone_size: NA
cdr3_nt: TGTGCCAGCAGCCAGGAATCCGGGACAGGGGTTTATAGCAATCAGCCCCAGCATTTT
cdr3_aa: CASSQESGTGVYSNQPQHF

d_call: TRBD2
v_call: TRBV6-2/TRBV6-3
j_call: TRBJ2-3
clone_size: NA
cdr3_nt: TGTGCCAGCAGTTACGCCGGCGAGCGGGGGGATACGCAGTATTTT
cdr3_aa: CASSYAGERGDTQYF

d_call: TRBD2
v_call: TRBV7-9
j_call: TRBJ2-3
clone_size: NA
cdr3_nt: TGTGCCAGCACCAAAGAGGCGCTAGCGGACACAGATACGCAGTATTTT
cdr3_aa: CASTKEALADTDTQYF

d_call: NA
v_call: TRBV28
j_call: TRBJ2-7
clone_size: NA
cdr3_nt: TGTGCCAGCAGTTCACCGGGAACTCCTTACGTCTACGAGCAGTACTTC
cdr3_aa: CASSSPGTPYVYEQYF

d_call: NA
v_call: TRBV5-1
j_call: TRBJ1-4
clone_size: once
cdr3_nt: TGCGCCAGCAGCTTGGAATCCAGGCATGAAAAACTGTTTTTT
cdr3_aa: CASSLESRHEKLFF

d_call: NA
v_call: TRBV10-3
j_call: TRBJ2-4
clone_size: few
cdr3_nt: TGTGCCATCAGTGAGTCGGTGGGGACGCTCAAAAACATTCAGTACTTC
cdr3_aa: CAISESVGTLKNIQYF

d_call: NA
v_call: TRBV7-2
j_call: TRBJ1-1
clone_size: NA
cdr3_nt: TGTGCCAGCAGCGGAATTGTAGGGTTGGGGACTGAAGCTTTCTTT
cdr3_aa: CASSGIVGLGTEAFF

d_call: NA
v_call: TRBV29-1
j_call: TRBJ1-2
clone_size: once
cdr3_nt: TGCAGCGTTGATAATCCGGCGGGCGGGGATTGGGATGGCTACACCTTC
cdr3_aa: CSVDNPAGGDWDGYTF

d_call: NA
v_call: TRBV27
j_call: TRBJ2-6
clone_size: few
cdr3_nt: TGTGCCAGCAGTTACGGGGCAGGGGCTGGGGCCAACGTCCTGACTTTC
cdr3_aa: CASSYGAGAGANVLTF

d_call: NA
v_call: TRBV25-1
j_call: TRBJ2-7
clone_size: once
cdr3_nt: TGTGCCAGCAGTGACGCACATCGCTCCTACGAGCAGTACTTC
cdr3_aa: CASSDAHRSYEQYF

d_call: TRBD1
v_call: TRBV20-1
j_call: TRBJ2-7
clone_size: NA
cdr3_nt: TGCAGTGCTATTTCTGGGACAGTCTCCTACGAGCAGTACTTC
cdr3_aa: CSAISGTVSYEQYF

d_call: NA
v_call: TRBV4-2
j_call: TRBJ2-1
clone_size: NA
cdr3_nt: TGTGCCAGCAGCCAAGAAGTGGGGGCCGTTTTCTCTGAGCAGTTCTTC
cdr3_aa: CASSQEVGAVFSEQFF

d_call: TRBD1
v_call: TRBV7-2
j_call: TRBJ1-6
clone_size: few
cdr3_nt: TGTGCCAGCAGCTTCAGGGGGACTGGCTATAATTCACCCCTCCACTTT
cdr3_aa: CASSFRGTGYNSPLHF

d_call: TRBD2
v_call: TRBV12-3/TRBV12-4
j_call: TRBJ2-7
clone_size: NA
cdr3_nt: TGTGCCAGCAGTACCTTAGCGGGGGGGCTGGGCGAGCAGTACTTC
cdr3_aa: CASSTLAGGLGEQYF

d_call: NA
v_call: TRBV9
j_call: TRBJ2-6
clone_size: few
cdr3_nt: TGTGCCAGCAGCCTCCGGCCGTATAGCTACTCTGGGGCCAACGTCCTGACTTTC
cdr3_aa: CASSLRPYSYSGANVLTF

d_call: TRBD2
v_call: TRBV4-3
j_call: TRBJ2-1
clone_size: few
cdr3_nt: TGCGCCAGCAGCCAAGATACCCTAGCGGGGGGGCGGAATGAGCAGTTCTTC
cdr3_aa: CASSQDTLAGGRNEQFF

d_call: TRBD1
v_call: TRBV10-2
j_call: TRBJ2-7
clone_size: NA
cdr3_nt: TGCGCCAGCAGTGATCTGGACAGGGTAGCCTACGAGCAGTACTTC
cdr3_aa: CASSDLDRVAYEQYF

d_call: TRBD1
v_call: TRBV4-1
j_call: TRBJ2-1
clone_size: few
cdr3_nt: TGCGCCAGCAGCGAAATACAGGGGGTCTTCTACAATGAGCAGTTCTTC
cdr3_aa: CASSEIQGVFYNEQFF

d_call: TRBD1
v_call: TRBV29-1
j_call: TRBJ2-7
clone_size: few
cdr3_nt: TGCAGCGTTGCCCGCGGACAGGCCTACGAGCAGTACTTC
cdr3_aa: CSVARGQAYEQYF

d_call: NA
v_call: TRBV25-1
j_call: TRBJ2-3
clone_size: NA
cdr3_nt: TGTGCCAGCCGTGACCCAGTTGGGACGGATACGCAGTATTTT
cdr3_aa: CASRDPVGTDTQYF

d_call: TRBD1
v_call: TRBV24-1
j_call: TRBJ2-1
clone_size: NA
cdr3_nt: TGTGCCACCAGTGATTTCCCCGGGACAGGGGGAGGCGATGAGCAGTTCTTC
cdr3_aa: CATSDFPGTGGGDEQFF

d_call: NA
v_call: TRBV4-2
j_call: TRBJ2-2
clone_size: NA
cdr3_nt: TGTGCCAGCAGCCAAGGACAAACGGGGACCGGGGAGCTGTTTTTT
cdr3_aa: CASSQGQTGTGELFF

d_call: NA
v_call: TRBV4-3
j_call: TRBJ2-7
clone_size: few
cdr3_nt: TGCGCCAGCAGCCAGGCCCTCGTTGGTGTGGGGTACGAGCAGTACTTC
cdr3_aa: CASSQALVGVGYEQYF

d_call: NA
v_call: TRBV14
j_call: TRBJ2-4
clone_size: NA
cdr3_nt: NA
cdr3_aa: CASSQVAWGAKNIRYF

d_call: NA
v_call: TRBV10-3
j_call: TRBJ2-1
clone_size: NA
cdr3_nt: TGTGCCATCAGTCTAGGTCCCACCGGCAATGAGCAGTTCTTC
cdr3_aa: CAISLGPTGNEQFF

d_call: NA
v_call: TRBV4-3
j_call: TRBJ2-3
clone_size: NA
cdr3_nt: TGCGCCAACAGCCAAGATTCGCGGTTAGATACGCAGTATTTT
cdr3_aa: CANSQDSRLDTQYF

d_call: NA
v_call: TRBV18
j_call: TRBJ2-1
clone_size: NA
cdr3_nt: TGTGCCAGCTCCCCACTAGATCGGGACAATGAGCAGTTCTTC
cdr3_aa: CASSPLDRDNEQFF

d_call: NA
v_call: TRBV9
j_call: TRBJ2-7
clone_size: NA
cdr3_nt: TGTGCCAGCAGCGTCCAGGGCTCCTCCTACGAGCAGTACTTC
cdr3_aa: CASSVQGSSYEQYF

d_call: NA
v_call: TRBV3-1
j_call: TRBJ1-2
clone_size: NA
cdr3_nt: TGTGCCAGCAGCACCGAGACCCGCGGCTATGGCTACACCTTC
cdr3_aa: CASSTETRGYGYTF

d_call: NA
v_call: TRBV27
j_call: TRBJ2-7
clone_size: NA
cdr3_nt: TGTGCCAGCAGTTCACACAGGGAACCCCTCGGCGAGCAGTACTTC
cdr3_aa: CASSSHREPLGEQYF

d_call: TRBD2
v_call: TRBV10-3
j_call: TRBJ2-7
clone_size: once
cdr3_nt: TGTGCCATCAGTGGGGAGGGCAGGGCGGTCTACGAGCAGTACTTC
cdr3_aa: CAISGEGRAVYEQYF

d_call: TRBD2
v_call: TRBV3-1
j_call: TRBJ2-1
clone_size: NA
cdr3_nt: TGTGCCAGCAGCCCGAGACGGCTAGCGGACTCCTACAATGAGCAGTTCTTC
cdr3_aa: CASSPRRLADSYNEQFF

d_call: NA
v_call: TRBV20-1
j_call: TRBJ2-3
clone_size: NA
cdr3_nt: TGCAGTGCTAGAGTGCGGGTGTCTAGCACAGATACGCAGTATTTT
cdr3_aa: CSARVRVSSTDTQYF

d_call: TRBD1
v_call: TRBV29-1
j_call: TRBJ1-2
clone_size: NA
cdr3_nt: TGCAGCGCGGAGGGGGCAGGAAACTATGGCTACACCTTC
cdr3_aa: CSAEGAGNYGYTF

d_call: TRBD1
v_call: TRBV27
j_call: TRBJ2-1
clone_size: few
cdr3_nt: TGTGCCAGCAGTTTAACAGGGGGTAGTGAGCAGTTCTTC
cdr3_aa: CASSLTGGSEQFF

d_call: NA
v_call: TRBV4-2
j_call: TRBJ1-4
clone_size: NA
cdr3_nt: TGTGCCAGCAGCCAAGATCTCATCGCAGGGGTAGGGACTAATGAAAAACTGTTTTTT
cdr3_aa: CASSQDLIAGVGTNEKLFF

d_call: TRBD1
v_call: TRBV6-6
j_call: TRBJ2-7
clone_size: few
cdr3_nt: TGTGCCAGCAGCACCGGGACAGGGAATTACGAGCAGTACTTC
cdr3_aa: CASSTGTGNYEQYF

d_call: NA
v_call: TRBV5-1
j_call: TRBJ2-3
clone_size: NA
cdr3_nt: TGCGCCAGCAGCTTGGCTCCCATCGGGGCAGATACGCAGTATTTT
cdr3_aa: CASSLAPIGADTQYF

d_call: NA
v_call: TRBV15
j_call: TRBJ1-6
clone_size: NA
cdr3_nt: TGTGCCACCAGCAGAGGGGGGCTGGAGGGGCTTTCCAATTCACCCCTCCACTTT
cdr3_aa: CATSRGGLEGLSNSPLHF

d_call: TRBD1
v_call: TRBV29-1
j_call: TRBJ2-6
clone_size: NA
cdr3_nt: TGCAGCGCGGGGACAGGGACATCTAGGGCCAACGTCCTGACTTTC
cdr3_aa: CSAGTGTSRANVLTF

d_call: NA
v_call: TRBV6-5
j_call: TRBJ1-4
clone_size: NA
cdr3_nt: TGTGCCAGCAGTTACAGGGGTAATGAAAAACTGTTTTTT
cdr3_aa: CASSYRGNEKLFF

d_call: NA
v_call: TRBV6-1
j_call: TRBJ1-4
clone_size: NA
cdr3_nt: TGTGCCAGCAGTGAAGCGCGCGGATCAACTAATGAAAAACTGTTTTTT
cdr3_aa: CASSEARGSTNEKLFF

d_call: NA
v_call: TRBV4-3
j_call: TRBJ2-6
clone_size: NA
cdr3_nt: TGCGCCAGCAGCCAAGTAAGGACGGGCTCTGGGGCCAACGTCCTGACTTTC
cdr3_aa: CASSQVRTGSGANVLTF

d_call: NA
v_call: TRBV19
j_call: TRBJ1-5
clone_size: NA
cdr3_nt: TGTGCCAGTAGGACGTTTACAGGGAGCCCCCAGCCCCAGCATTTT
cdr3_aa: CASRTFTGSPQPQHF

d_call: NA
v_call: TRBV7-9
j_call: TRBJ1-1
clone_size: NA
cdr3_nt: TGTGCCAGCAGCTTAACGACCTCAGAAGCTTTCTTT
cdr3_aa: CASSLTTSEAFF

d_call: NA
v_call: TRBV27
j_call: TRBJ2-3
clone_size: few
cdr3_nt: TGTGCCAGCAGTTTAACCTACACAGATACGCAGTATTTT
cdr3_aa: CASSLTYTDTQYF

d_call: TRBD1
v_call: TRBV12-3/TRBV12-4
j_call: TRBJ2-7
clone_size: few
cdr3_nt: TGTGCCAGCAGTACTACACAGGGGTACGAGCAGTACTTC
cdr3_aa: CASSTTQGYEQYF

d_call: TRBD1
v_call: TRBV27
j_call: TRBJ2-6
clone_size: NA
cdr3_nt: TGTGCCAGCAGTCAAAGACAGGGGCAGGCTGGGGCCAACGTCCTGACTTTC
cdr3_aa: CASSQRQGQAGANVLTF

d_call: NA
v_call: TRBV12-3/TRBV12-4
j_call: TRBJ2-1
clone_size: many
cdr3_nt: TGTGCCAGCAGTCCCCTTTCTAGTAGCGGCGAGCAGTTCTTC
cdr3_aa: CASSPLSSSGEQFF

d_call: TRBD1
v_call: TRBV6-5
j_call: TRBJ2-7
clone_size: few
cdr3_nt: TGTGCCAGCAGTCCTAGGGACAGGGCCTTGGGCGAGCAGTACTTC
cdr3_aa: CASSPRDRALGEQYF

d_call: TRBD1
v_call: TRBV11-3
j_call: TRBJ2-1
clone_size: NA
cdr3_nt: TGTGCCAGCAGCTTAGAGGCAGGGGGTCAAAGTGAGCAGTTCTTC
cdr3_aa: CASSLEAGGQSEQFF

d_call: NA
v_call: TRBV2
j_call: TRBJ1-1
clone_size: few
cdr3_nt: TGTGCCAGCAGTGTAGACGGGAACACTGAAGCTTTCTTT
cdr3_aa: CASSVDGNTEAFF

d_call: TRBD1
v_call: TRBV28
j_call: TRBJ2-7
clone_size: NA
cdr3_nt: TGTGCCAGCAGTGCCGGGACAGGGGGCGCGGGATACGAGCAGTACTTC
cdr3_aa: CASSAGTGGAGYEQYF

d_call: NA
v_call: TRBV2
j_call: TRBJ2-2
clone_size: few
cdr3_nt: TGTGCCAGCAGTACCCGCTTTGGGGGCGTCAGCGGGGAGCTGTTTTTT
cdr3_aa: CASSTRFGGVSGELFF

d_call: NA
v_call: TRBV9
j_call: TRBJ2-1
clone_size: NA
cdr3_nt: TGTGCCAGCAGCGTTGGGCGGGATAGGTGGGACAATGAGCAGTTCTTC
cdr3_aa: CASSVGRDRWDNEQFF